This note documents a single T cell receptor (beta chain) sequence. What it binds is unknown. The data are from a study of cytomegalovirus exposure and HLA in healthy donors. Study-level results: The study flagged approximately 180 TCR beta chains as cytomegalovirus-associated. Later work showed greater clonal expansion in HLA-associated TCR beta chains than in equally common others.

13 Jbeta primers and 60 Vbeta primers were used for the PCR. The table came from immunoSEQ multiplex PCR; TCRdb's copy has only in-frame clones and leaves some out. The sample consists of about 160,000 clones, 77% of them appearing once. The receptor was derived from a man aged 45-65 years in good health and CMV-seropositive. The sequencing sample was made of PBMCs.

The CDR3: CSVNNMNTEAFF. The CDR3, as DNA: TGCAGCGTTAATAATATGAACACTGAAGCTTTCTTT. V is TRBV29-1 and J is TRBJ1-1; D gene unclear. CDR3 size: 12 residues. Germline V gene data show CDR1 as SQVTM and CDR2 as ANQGSEA. Trimming left V 5 bases short and J 0 bases short, with 7 bases between.